The 20 T cell receptor beta chains below were found in one sample sequenced in a study of a mutant IDH1 vaccine in newly diagnosed glioma. Profiled with immunoSEQ multiplex PCR; TCRdb holds only in-frame clones, not every one. The sample lists 100,000 to 120,000 clones, roughly 88% seen once, with 0.55% to 0.7% in the top ten. Their specific antigens are unknown. Time point defined: week 11, during vaccination. The investigators gave 300 ug of mutant IDH1 20-mer peptide in each vaccine dose, together with topical imiquimod. The sequences come from PBMCs, collected from a glioma patient whose treatment included an IDH1 peptide vaccine. These receptors all stem from a woman between 50 and 59 years old with glioma.

The chain has TRBV11-2 and TRBJ2-1; perhaps D is TRBD1 or TRBD2 (6 bases each). The CDR3 runs 13 residues. The V gene lost 10 bases and the J gene lost 5 bases, with 15 bases spanning the gap. Germline CDR1 is SGHAT and CDR2 is FQNNGV. This CDR3 reads CATLGGRDNEQFF. In DNA, the CDR3 is TGTGCCACCCTGGGGGGCAGGGACAATGAGCAGTTCTTC.

This chain links TRBV5-1 with TRBJ1-1; D gene ambiguous. Per germline, CDR1 SGHRS and CDR2 YFSETQ. The ends were cut back, 5 bases at V and 7 bases at J, with 12 bases in the middle. The CDR3 covers 12 residues. CDR3 amino acids: CASSGERGEAFF. The CDR3 coding sequence is TGCGCCAGCAGTGGGGAGAGAGGTGAAGCTTTCTTT.

The chain joins TRBV28 to TRBJ2-7; 10 bases are shared with TRBD1. This CDR3 has 14 residues. The ends lost 2 bases at V and 3 bases at J; junction bases unmatched: 1. CDR1 and CDR2 from the germline V gene are MDHEN and SYDVKM. The CDR3 region has the DNA TGTGCCAGCAGTTTAAGGGACAGGGGCTACGAGCAGTACTTC. As protein: CASSLRDRGYEQYF.

V usage is TRBV6-1 and J usage is TRBJ2-5; a weak D match, TRBD1 (6 bases). The J call may be faulty, since TRBJ2-7 better matches the DNA end. Germline values: CDR1 MNHNS, CDR2 SASEGT. The CDR3 runs 13 residues. CDR3 sequence (DNA): TGTGCCAGCAGTGCTTTAGACAGGTACGAGCAGTACTTC. Translated, it gives CASSALDRYEQYF.

The genes are TRBV19 and TRBJ1-1, with 8 bases matching TRBD1. Germline CDR1 and CDR2: LNHDA and SQIVND (reference sequence). The CDR3 has 16 residues. J gave up 0 bases and V 1 base, and 4 bases lay outside the gene matches. CDR3: CASSIVTGDMNTEAFF. The CDR3 DNA follows: TGTGCCAGTAGTATAGTGACAGGGGACATGAACACTGAAGCTTTCTTT.

This chain connects TRBV28 to TRBJ1-1; D is unresolved. Germline V CDR1 and CDR2: MDHEN, SYDVKM. The length of the CDR3 is 13 residues. The V end lost 6 bases, the J end lost 2 bases, and 10 bases lay between the germline ends. The CDR3, as DNA: TGTGCCAGCAGACCAAAAGTAAACACTGAAGCTTTCTTT. This sequence encodes CASRPKVNTEAFF. The complete variable domain, with remaining parts taken from reference TRBV28 and TRBJ1-1, reads DVKVTQSSRYLVKRTGEKVFLECVQDMDHENMFWYRQDPGLGLRLIYFSYDVKMKEKGDIPEGYSVSREKKERFSLILESASTNQTSMYLCASRPKVNTEAFFGQGTRLTVV.

This chain connects TRBV5-6 to TRBJ2-1; TRBD1 might be the D (6 bases). This CDR3 comprises 15 residues. Trimming took 1 base from V and 0 from J, leaving 8 bases between them. Germline values: CDR1 SGHDT, CDR2 YYEEEE. CDR3 in amino acids: CASSLPTGSYNEQFF. The CDR3 DNA reads as TGTGCCAGCAGCTTGCCGACAGGCTCCTACAATGAGCAGTTCTTC.

The chain links TRBV28 to TRBJ2-2, with 7 positions matching TRBD1. Germline CDR1 and CDR2: MDHEN and SYDVKM. This CDR3 comprises 17 residues. V lost 5 bases to trimming and J lost 3 bases; unmatched junction nucleotides: 12. CDR3 region: CASSTPLGTDYTGELFF. The DNA for the CDR3 is TGTGCCAGCAGTACCCCCCTCGGGACAGATTACACCGGGGAGCTGTTTTTT. The variable domain in full, completed from reference TRBV28 and TRBJ2-2, reads DVKVTQSSRYLVKRTGEKVFLECVQDMDHENMFWYRQDPGLGLRLIYFSYDVKMKEKGDIPEGYSVSREKKERFSLILESASTNQTSMYLCASSTPLGTDYTGELFFGEGSRLTVL.

The rearrangement joins TRBV10-3 to TRBJ2-3, with 9 bases that match TRBD2. V lost 9 bases to trimming and J lost 5 bases; unmatched junction nucleotides: 9. This CDR3 has 14 residues. CDR1 ENHRY and CDR2 SYGVKD come from the germline V gene. CDR3 in DNA: TGTGCCATTGGGCGGGGGGGAGTGGGAGATACGCAGTATTTT. Encoded protein: CAIGRGGVGDTQYF.

This chain connects TRBV7-9 to TRBJ1-4; no firm D call. CDR3 size: 15 residues. Trimming pared 5 bases from V and 6 bases from J, leaving 16 bases between. The V gene's germline CDR1 is SEHNR and CDR2 FQNEAQ (reference sequence). The CDR3 DNA reads as TGTGCCAGCAGCCCCCCGAACGGAATCGATGAAAAACTGTTTTTT. It is translated as CASSPPNGIDEKLFF. The whole variable domain, remainder taken from reference TRBV7-9 and TRBJ1-4, is DTGVSQNPRHKITKRGQNVTFRCDPISEHNRLYWYRQTLGQGPEFLTYFQNEAQLEKSRLLSDRFSAERPKGSFSTLEIQRTEQGDSAMYLCASSPPNGIDEKLFFGSGTQLSVL.

This clone has just a few counts. The chain couples TRBV6-5 to TRBJ1-2, with D unclear. CDR3 length: 13 amino acids. CDR1 and CDR2 from the germline V gene are MNHEY and SVGAGI. V was trimmed by 5 bases and J by 2 bases, leaving 9 bases between them. CDR3 in DNA: TGTGCCAGCAGTGCGGACGGAAACTATGGCTACACCTTC. It codes for CASSADGNYGYTF.

This clone was found a few times. Other nucleotide sequences from this sample produce the same CDR3. The chain links TRBV5-1 to TRBJ1-1; TRBD1 is a possible D gene (5 bases). The V end lost 0 bases, the J end lost 0 bases, and 6 bases lay between the germline ends. Per the germline V gene, CDR1 is SGHRS and CDR2 is YFSETQ. The CDR3 is 14 amino acids. CDR3 loop: CASSLGGVNTEAFF. Here the CDR3 DNA reads TGCGCCAGCAGCTTGGGAGGGGTGAACACTGAAGCTTTCTTT. The variable domain in full, with the rest retrieved from reference TRBV5-1 and TRBJ1-1, is KAGVTQTPRYLIKTRGQQVTLSCSPISGHRSVSWYQQTPGQGLQFLFEYFSETQRNKGNFPGRFSGRQFSNSRSEMNVSTLELGDSALYLCASSLGGVNTEAFFGQGTRLTVV.

In this sample, this clone turned up once. This chain connects TRBV5-8 to TRBJ1-5, with D maybe TRBD1 (6 bases). Germline lookup yields CDR1 SGHTS and CDR2 YDEGEE. Between the trimmed V and J ends, which lost 2 bases and 2 bases, there was a span of 11 bases. CDR3 length: 15 residues. The CDR3 DNA reads TGTGCCAGCAGCTTTCCGGGGGCAGGCAATCAGCCCCAGCATTTT. Translation: CASSFPGAGNQPQHF.

The rearrangement uses TRBV27 and TRBJ2-7, with TRBD1 matching 9 bases. Trimming took 5 bases from V and 4 from J; bases not matched to a gene: 6. This CDR3 is 14 amino acids long. Germline values: CDR1 MNHEY, CDR2 SMNVEV (reference sequence). In nucleotides, the CDR3 is TGTGCCAGCAGTGTTGGACAGGGGAGGTACGAGCAGTACTTC. Translated, it gives CASSVGQGRYEQYF.

As DNA, the CDR3 is TGTGCCAGCAGCCGGACTAGATATACCGAAGAGACCCAGTACTTC. Its protein product is CASSRTRYTEETQYF. The chain is built from TRBV7-9 and TRBJ2-5; 7 positions match TRBD2. With V trimmed by 5 bases and J by 3 bases, 9 bases remained unmatched. CDR1 SEHNR and CDR2 FQNEAQ come from the germline V gene (reference sequence). This CDR3 contains 15 residues.

The rearrangement links TRBV19 to TRBJ2-5; TRBD2 matches at 14 bases. Looked up from germline, CDR1 is LNHDA and CDR2 is SQIVND (reference sequence). This CDR3 region has 15 residues. Trimming took 5 bases from V and 11 from J; bases not matched to a gene: 10. CDR3 nucleotides: TGTGCCAGTAGTTCCGGACTAGCGGGAGGAGAAGAGCAGTACTTC. Amino acid sequence: CASSSGLAGGEEQYF.

The genes are TRBV29-1 and TRBJ2-1; 7 bases align to TRBD1. Germline CDR1 is SQVTM and CDR2 is ANQGSEA. With V trimmed by 3 bases and J by 3 bases, 5 bases remained unmatched. This CDR3 has 14 residues. The CDR3 here is CSVDLAGGYNEQFF. The CDR3 DNA reads TGCAGCGTTGACCTGGCAGGGGGCTACAATGAGCAGTTCTTC.

The V gene is TRBV28, the J gene TRBJ1-2, with D uncertain. Per germline, CDR1 MDHEN and CDR2 SYDVKM. This CDR3 region has 14 residues. The germline V and J ends were trimmed by 6 bases and 4 bases, with 15 bases remaining between them. Written as DNA, the CDR3 is TGTGCCAGCAGCCCGACACCGGCCCCCTATGGCTACACCTTC. This sequence encodes CASSPTPAPYGYTF.

J is TRBJ2-1 and V is TRBV9; TRBD2 matches at 7 bases. V shed 0 bases and J 2 bases; nucleotides not matched to a gene: 11. CDR3 length: 18 amino acids. CDR1 SGDLS and CDR2 YYNGEE come from the germline V gene. In DNA form, the CDR3 reads TGTGCCAGCAGCGTAGAAGGAAGAGCTAGCGGTACCTACAATGAGCAGTTCTTC. It specifies CASSVEGRASGTYNEQFF.

The chain uses TRBV18 and TRBJ1-5; D gene uncertain. The CDR3 runs 15 residues. V shed 2 bases and J shed 7 bases, with 15 bases lying between them. Germline V gene data show CDR1 as KGHSH and CDR2 as LQKENI. The CDR3 region is CASSPVNRIQQPQHF. For the CDR3, the DNA is TGTGCCAGCTCACCAGTCAATAGGATTCAACAGCCCCAGCATTTT.